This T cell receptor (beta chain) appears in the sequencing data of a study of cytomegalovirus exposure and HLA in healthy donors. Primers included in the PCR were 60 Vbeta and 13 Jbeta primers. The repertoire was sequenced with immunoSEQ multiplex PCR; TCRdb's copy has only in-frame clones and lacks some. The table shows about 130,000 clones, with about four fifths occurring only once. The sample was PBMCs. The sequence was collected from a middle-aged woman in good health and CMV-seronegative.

In DNA form, the CDR3 reads TGTGCCAGCGGGGGGGCGTATAATGAGCAGTTCTTC. It yields the protein CASGGAYNEQFF. The rearrangement joins TRBV11-3 to TRBJ2-1, with a possible D match to TRBD2 (7 bases). The CDR3 length is 12 residues. Germline V gene sequence: CDR1 SGHNT, CDR2 YENEEA. Trimming took off 8 bases at V and 7 bases at J, with 12 bases between the two ends.